The 5 T cell receptor beta chains given below trace back to one sample, sequenced in a study of shared clonotypes between healthy human individuals. It was CD45RO-negative cells, positively selected for CCR7, that made up naive CD8 cells, with terminally differentiated effector memory CD45RA+ cells excluded. Here immunoSEQ multiplex PCR was the method, and the copy in TCRdb shows in-frame clones only, minus some. The table has 1.5 million to 2.5 million clones, roughly 94% seen once. Material: naive CD8+ T cells sorted from blood. The receptors were gathered from a man younger than 30 in good health.

V usage is TRBV27 and J usage is TRBJ2-7, with TRBD1 matching 8 bases. Trimming removed 3 bases from V and 3 bases from J; junction bases left unmatched: 7. The germline V gene encodes CDR1 MNHEY and CDR2 SMNVEV (reference sequence). CDR3 size: 15 residues. The CDR3 DNA reads TGTGCCAGCAGTTTGGCGGACAGGGTGGGCTACGAGCAGTACTTC. Translation: CASSLADRVGYEQYF.

CDR3 coding DNA: TGTGCCAGCAGTTCCTTTCGCGGGAGCTCCTACGAGCAGTACTTC. This gives the protein CASSSFRGSSYEQYF. The rearrangement joins TRBV27 to TRBJ2-7; 7 bases agree with TRBD2. This CDR3 is 15 amino acids long. V lost 4 bases, J lost 0 bases, and 6 bases stayed unmatched. The germline V gene has CDR1 MNHEY and CDR2 SMNVEV (reference sequence).

V is TRBV27 and J is TRBJ1-6; weak D call: TRBD1 (5 bases). V shed 3 bases and J shed 3 bases, with 12 bases lying between them. Germline V gene data show CDR1 as MNHEY and CDR2 as SMNVEV (reference sequence). CDR3 length: 16 amino acids. The CDR3 DNA reads as TGTGCCAGCAGTTTGGGTTCAGGGAGCTATAATTCACCCCTCCACTTT. Translating gives CASSLGSGSYNSPLHF.

The genes are TRBV4-1 and TRBJ1-1; D gene uncertain. V shed 4 bases and J shed 3 bases, with 12 bases lying between them. Germline V gives CDR1 MGHRA, CDR2 YSYEKL. This CDR3 contains 14 residues. The CDR3, as DNA: TGCGCCAGCAGCCTCCAAGCACTGGACACTGAAGCTTTCTTT. The encoded protein is CASSLQALDTEAFF.

The V gene is TRBV4-1, the J gene TRBJ2-7; 9 bases agree with TRBD1. The ends lost 5 bases at V and 3 bases at J; junction bases unmatched: 11. Per the germline V gene, CDR1 is MGHRA and CDR2 is YSYEKL. This CDR3 region has 16 residues. The CDR3 DNA follows: TGCGCCAGCAGCGAGGACCACAGGGGGCGCATCTACGAGCAGTACTTC. This translates into CASSEDHRGRIYEQYF.